This T cell receptor beta chain was identified in a study of blood T cell repertoires in COVID-19. Study as a whole: The United States, Italy and Spain were the sources of the acute and convalescent COVID-19 samples.

Clones were sequenced by immunoSEQ multiplex PCR, and TCRdb holds only the in-frame ones, with some missing. This table has roughly 250,000 clones, 70% to 90% appearing once. Unmatched junction bases numbered 6, after V lost 2 bases and J lost 4 bases. The CDR3 extends over 15 amino acids. Per germline, CDR1 SGHKS and CDR2 YYEKEE (reference sequence). Individuals aged about 18 to 90 years were recruited from roughly 22 US areas. Assignments of participants to cohorts depended upon their own reported clinical history. This receptor was obtained from a woman in her forties or fifties who had recovered from COVID-19. Sequencing was performed on PBMCs or T cells enriched from blood (not recorded which). This chain joins TRBV5-5 and TRBJ2-1, with 7 bases that match TRBD2. CDR3 sequence (DNA): TGTGCCAGCAGCTTCGGACTAGGGCCGTACAATGAGCAGTTCTTC. It encodes CASSFGLGPYNEQFF.